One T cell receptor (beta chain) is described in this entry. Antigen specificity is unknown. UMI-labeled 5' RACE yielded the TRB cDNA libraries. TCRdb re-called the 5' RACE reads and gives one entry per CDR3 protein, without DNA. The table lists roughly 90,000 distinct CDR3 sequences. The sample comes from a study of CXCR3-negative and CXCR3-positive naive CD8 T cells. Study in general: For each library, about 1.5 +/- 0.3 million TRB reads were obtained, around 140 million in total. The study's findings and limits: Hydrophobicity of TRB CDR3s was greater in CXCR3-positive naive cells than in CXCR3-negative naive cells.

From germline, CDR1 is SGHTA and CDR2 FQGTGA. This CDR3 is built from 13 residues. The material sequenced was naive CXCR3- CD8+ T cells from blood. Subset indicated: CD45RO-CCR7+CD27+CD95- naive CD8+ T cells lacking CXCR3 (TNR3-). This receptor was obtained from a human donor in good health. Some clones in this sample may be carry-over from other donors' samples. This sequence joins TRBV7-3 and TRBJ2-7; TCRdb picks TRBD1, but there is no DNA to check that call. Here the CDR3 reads CASSLRQGDEQYF.